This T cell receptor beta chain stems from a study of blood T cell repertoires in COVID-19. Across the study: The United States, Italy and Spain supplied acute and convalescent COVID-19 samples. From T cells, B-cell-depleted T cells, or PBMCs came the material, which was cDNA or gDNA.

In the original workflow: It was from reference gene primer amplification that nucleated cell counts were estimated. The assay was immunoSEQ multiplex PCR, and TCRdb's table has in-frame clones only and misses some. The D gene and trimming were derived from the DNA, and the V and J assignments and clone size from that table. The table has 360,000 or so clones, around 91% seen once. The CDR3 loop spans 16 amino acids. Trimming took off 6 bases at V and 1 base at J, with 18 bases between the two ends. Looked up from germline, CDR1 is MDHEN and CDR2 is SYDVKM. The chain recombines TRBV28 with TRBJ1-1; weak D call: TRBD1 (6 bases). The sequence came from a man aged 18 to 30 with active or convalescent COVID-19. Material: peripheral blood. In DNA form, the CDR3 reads TGTGCCAGCAGCCTAATACAGGGTAAGACGAACACTGAAGCTTTCTTT. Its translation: CASSLIQGKTNTEAFF.